This T cell receptor beta chain is from a study of technical replicates of blood from a few donors listed by TCRdb under 2017. CDR1 and CDR2, looked up from the germline V gene, are SNHLY and FYNNEI. For this chain, trimming is 7 bases at the V end and 2 bases at the J end, and the number of junction bases without a gene match is 9. The CDR3 covers 17 residues, taking in both the cysteine and the phenylalanine. This entry keeps only the CDR3 DNA: 51 bases, framed from base 1. Libraries were prepared through the immunoSEQ multiplex PCR assay. This immuneACCESS table, as held by TCRdb, lists in-frame sequences with V and J called but not all clones. Of the missing ones, under half trace to an unresolved V gene in checked studies; the others have no known cause. For this sample there are approximately 99,000 clones; about 96% appear just once. About 0.39% of the sample is taken by the ten largest. About this clone: No cognate antigen has been identified for it. No quality values exist for individual bases; no much larger clone is one base distant.

Rearrangement joined TRBV2 to TRBJ2-2; 11 bases in the middle match TRBD2. The sequence was obtained from a human donor in good health. Sequenced sample: T cells isolated from PBMCs. The CDR3 protein: CASNKLAGVLNTGELFF. The DNA sequence follows: TGTGCCAGCAATAAACTAGCGGGAGTCCTAAACACCGGGGAGCTGTTTTTT.